The 13 T cell receptor beta chains below all came from one sample that was sequenced in a study of cytomegalovirus exposure and HLA in healthy donors. The PCR ran on 60 Vbeta and 13 Jbeta primers. Sequenced by immunoSEQ multiplex PCR; TCRdb stores in-frame clones only, minus some. The table includes around 130,000 clones, approximately 69% detected once. Sequencing used PBMCs. The source of these receptors is a man aged 35 to 55 in good health and CMV-seropositive.

The chain uses TRBV29-1 and TRBJ1-5; D gene uncertain. The V gene's germline CDR1 is SQVTM and CDR2 ANQGSEA. Trimming left V 4 bases short and J 3 bases short, with 7 bases between. This CDR3 is built from 12 residues. The CDR3 bases are TGCAGCGTTGCCCAACACAATCAGCCCCAGCATTTT. Its translation is CSVAQHNQPQHF.

The genes are TRBV7-6 and TRBJ2-1; 7 nucleotides agree with TRBD2. CDR1 is SGHVS and CDR2 is FNYEAQ in the germline V gene. CDR3 length: 15 amino acids. V lost 3 bases and J lost 7; bases outside the gene matches: 9. The CDR3 is CASSFGGGARNEQFF. For the CDR3, the DNA is TGTGCCAGCAGCTTTGGGGGAGGGGCTCGAAATGAGCAGTTCTTC.

The rearrangement links TRBV5-5 to TRBJ2-3; 12 bases are shared with TRBD2. The germline V gene encodes CDR1 SGHKS and CDR2 YYEKEE (reference sequence). Germline trimming cut 4 bases from V and 2 bases from J; bases unmatched to any gene: 5. This CDR3 spans 16 amino acids. The CDR3 reads CASSRGLAGPTDTQYF. CDR3 nucleotides: TGTGCCAGCAGCCGTGGACTAGCGGGACCCACAGATACGCAGTATTTT.

The chain links TRBV6-5 to TRBJ2-7, with D perhaps TRBD2 (6 bases). The CDR3 covers 16 residues. V was pared by 4 bases and J by 0 bases, with 16 bases between. Germline V gene lookup returns CDR1 MNHEY and CDR2 SVGAGI. The CDR3 loop reads CASSSSRRATSYEQYF. CDR3 sequence (DNA): TGTGCCAGCAGTTCCTCAAGGAGGGCCACCTCCTACGAGCAGTACTTC.

Only one count was recorded for this clone. The chain combines TRBV4-1 with TRBJ2-7; a possible D gene is TRBD2 (5 bases). The CDR3 loop spans 14 amino acids. Germline V lookup: CDR1 MGHRA, CDR2 YSYEKL. V lost 4 bases and J 3 bases, leaving 13 bases between the germline ends. CDR3 DNA sequence: TGCGCCAGCAGCCCGGACCCGGGGATCTACGAGCAGTACTTC. It encodes CASSPDPGIYEQYF.

In the case of this clone: Germline and junction disagree at one end, which may indicate a read error. This rearrangement joins TRBV11-2 to TRBJ1-1; possibly TRBD1 for D (6 bases). Germline V gene sequence: CDR1 SGHAT, CDR2 FQNNGV. The CDR3 loop spans 14 amino acids. The chain's CDR3 is CAGSFQGSNTEAFF. The DNA of the CDR3 is TGTGCCGGCAGCTTCCAGGGGTCAAACACTGAAGCTTTCTTT.

This chain uses TRBV30 with TRBJ1-5; 11 nucleotides align to TRBD1. This CDR3 is 17 amino acids long. CDR1 is GTSNPN, CDR2 SVGIG, per germline (reference sequence). V shed 3 bases and J 3 bases; nucleotides not matched to a gene: 10. The CDR3 loop reads CAWRGTGGATYNQPQHF. In DNA, the CDR3 is TGTGCCTGGAGGGGGACAGGGGGTGCCACGTACAATCAGCCCCAGCATTTT.

This rearrangement joins TRBV6-6 to TRBJ2-1, with D tentatively TRBD2 (5 bases). There are 11 residues in the CDR3. Germline lookup yields CDR1 MNHNY and CDR2 SVGAGI (reference sequence). Trimming shortened V by 9 bases and J by 8 bases, and 11 bases separated the two germline ends. CDR3 sequence (DNA): TGTGCCAGTGGTGAGGGCGATGAGCAGTTCTTC. Translation gives CASGEGDEQFF.

The rearrangement links TRBV25-1 to TRBJ2-1; TRBD1 agrees at 8 bases. Trimming removed 5 bases from V and 7 bases from J; junction bases left unmatched: 10. Germline V gives CDR1 MGHDK, CDR2 SYGVNS. This CDR3 region has 15 residues. The DNA for the CDR3 is TGTGCCAGCAGTCGGGACAGGCCCGCTACGAATGAGCAGTTCTTC. This translates into CASSRDRPATNEQFF.

V and J are TRBV9 and TRBJ1-2; 7 bases agree with TRBD1. The germline V gene encodes CDR1 SGDLS and CDR2 YYNGEE. Unmatched junction bases numbered 8, after V lost 2 bases and J lost 7 bases. This CDR3 comprises 14 residues. The CDR3 bases are TGTGCCAGCAGCGTTTCACAGGGGACGTTTGGCTACACCTTC. This sequence encodes CASSVSQGTFGYTF.

This clone is a singleton in its sample. This sequence joins TRBV2 and TRBJ1-5; D is unresolved. This CDR3 is built from 13 residues. Per the germline V gene, CDR1 is SNHLY and CDR2 is FYNNEI. Trimming stripped 6 bases from V and 4 bases from J, with 10 bases between. The DNA of the CDR3 is TGTGCCAGCAGCGCAAGCCTAAATCAGCCCCAGCATTTT. This gives the protein CASSASLNQPQHF.

There are a few counts of this clone. The chain has TRBV7-9 and TRBJ2-5; a possible D gene is TRBD2 (6 bases). In germline, CDR1 is SEHNR, CDR2 FQNEAQ (reference sequence). The CDR3 totals 15 residues. V lost 1 base, J lost 2 bases, and 11 bases lay in between. As DNA, the CDR3 is TGTGCCAGCAGCTTAGGGCAGGGACTTCAAGAGACCCAGTACTTC. It is translated as CASSLGQGLQETQYF.

In its sample, this clone was seen a few times. The rearrangement joins TRBV12-2 to TRBJ2-7; whether TRBD1, the table's D call, matches the DNA was not checked. TRBV12-2 is a pseudogene. The CDR3 runs 15 residues. The CDR3 here is CASRLTGTGGGEQYF. The CDR3 nucleotides are TGTGCAAGTCGCTTAACCGGGACAGGGGGAGGTGAGCAGTACTTC.